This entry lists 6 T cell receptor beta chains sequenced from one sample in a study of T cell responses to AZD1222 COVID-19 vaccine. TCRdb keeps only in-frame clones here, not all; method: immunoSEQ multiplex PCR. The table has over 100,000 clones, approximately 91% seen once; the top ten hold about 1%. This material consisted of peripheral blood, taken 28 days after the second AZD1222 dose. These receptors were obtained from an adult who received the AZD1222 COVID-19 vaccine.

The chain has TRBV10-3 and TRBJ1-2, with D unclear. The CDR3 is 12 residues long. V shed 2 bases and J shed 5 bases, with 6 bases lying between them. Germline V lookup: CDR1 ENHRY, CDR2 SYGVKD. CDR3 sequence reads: CAISEGGYGYTF. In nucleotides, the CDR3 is TGTGCCATCAGTGAGGGAGGGTATGGCTACACCTTC.

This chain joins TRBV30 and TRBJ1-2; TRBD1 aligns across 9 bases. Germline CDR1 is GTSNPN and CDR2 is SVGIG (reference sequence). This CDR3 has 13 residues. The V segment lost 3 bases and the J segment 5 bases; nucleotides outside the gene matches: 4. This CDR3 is CAWRVQGAYGYTF. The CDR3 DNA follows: TGTGCCTGGAGGGTACAGGGGGCATATGGCTACACCTTC.

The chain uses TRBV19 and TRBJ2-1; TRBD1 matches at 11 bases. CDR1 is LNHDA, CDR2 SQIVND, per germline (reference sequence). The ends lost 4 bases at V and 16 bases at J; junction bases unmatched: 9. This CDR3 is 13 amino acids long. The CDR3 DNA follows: TGTGCCAGTAGTAAGCGGACAGGGGGCGACCTCTTCTTC. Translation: CASSKRTGGDLFF.

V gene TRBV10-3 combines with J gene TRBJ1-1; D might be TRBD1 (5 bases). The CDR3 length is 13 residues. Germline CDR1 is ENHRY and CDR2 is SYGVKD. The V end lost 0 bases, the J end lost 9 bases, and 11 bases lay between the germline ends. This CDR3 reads CAISESGGSKAFF. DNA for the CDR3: TGTGCCATCAGTGAGTCGGGGGGTTCTAAAGCTTTCTTT.

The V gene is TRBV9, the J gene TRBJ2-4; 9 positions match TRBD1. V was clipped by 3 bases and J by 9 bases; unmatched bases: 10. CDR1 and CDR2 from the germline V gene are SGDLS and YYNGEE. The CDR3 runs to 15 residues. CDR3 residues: CASSGSDRGEAIQYF. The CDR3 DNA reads TGTGCCAGCAGCGGAAGCGACAGGGGGGAAGCCATTCAGTACTTC.

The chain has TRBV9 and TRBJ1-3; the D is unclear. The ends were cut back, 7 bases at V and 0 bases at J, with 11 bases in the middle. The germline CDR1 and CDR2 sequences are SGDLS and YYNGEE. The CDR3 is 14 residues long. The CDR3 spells CASGGRTSGNTIYF. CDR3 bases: TGTGCCAGCGGCGGACGGACCTCTGGAAACACCATATATTTT.